This is a list of T cell receptor beta chains from one sample in a study of shared clonotypes between healthy human individuals. This table comes from immunoSEQ multiplex PCR, and its TCRdb copy is limited to in-frame clones, with some not included. The sample has a few million clones; approximately 95% are singletons. The source material was naive CD4+ T cells from PBMCs. These receptors originate from a man between 18 and 29 years old in good health. Some clones in this sample may be carry-over from other donors' samples. Both conserved end residues are part of each CDR3. A D gene is named only where the DNA matches it firmly. Not every row has a clone size; where given, it reads once, few, many or a size class.

>.|TRBV6-5|.|TRBJ1-1
TGTGCCAGCAGTTACCAGGGGAAGAACACTGAAGCTTTCTTT
CASSYQGKNTEAFF
>.|TRBV4-2|.|TRBJ2-1
TGTGCCAGCAGCCAAGATTATGGAGCGGACAATGAGCAGTTCTTC
CASSQDYGADNEQFF
>.|TRBV10-3|.|TRBJ2-7
TGTGCCATCAGTGAGTCCAGGGAGCAGTACTTC
CAISESREQYF
>TRBD1|TRBV5-1|.|TRBJ2-4
TGCGCCAGCAGCATGGGACAGGGGGCTGCAAACATTCAGTACTTC
CASSMGQGAANIQYF
>.|TRBV5-1|.|TRBJ2-7
TGCGCCAGCAGCGCCTCACTAGCCTCCGGTAGCTACGAGCAGTACTTC
CASSASLASGSYEQYF
>.|TRBV5-5|.|TRBJ2-1
TGTGCCAGCAGCTTGACTGATGAGCAGTTCTTC
CASSLTDEQFF
>.|TRBV29-1|.|TRBJ1-4
TGCAGCGTGGGGACACGTAGTAATGAAAAACTGTTTTTT
CSVGTRSNEKLFF
>TRBD2|TRBV28|.|TRBJ2-2
TGTGCCAGCAGTCGACTAGCGGGAGTCAACACCGGGGAGCTGTTTTTT
CASSRLAGVNTGELFF
>.|TRBV2|.|TRBJ2-5
TGTGCCAGCAGTGAAGAGGAGACAGAGACCCAGTACTTC
CASSEEETETQYF
>TRBD2|TRBV5-4|.|TRBJ2-1
TGTGCCAGCAGCAGAGTAGCGGGAGACAATGAGCAGTTCTTC
CASSRVAGDNEQFF
>.|TRBV6-1|.|TRBJ1-2
TGTGCCAGCGCTGGCCAGGCCCTCTCCTATGGCTACACCTTC
CASAGQALSYGYTF
>.|TRBV5-1|.|TRBJ2-1
TGCGCCAGCAGCCTGGGTGGGGGCGGTGACAATGAGCAGTTCTTC
CASSLGGGGDNEQFF
>TRBD2|TRBV7-9|.|TRBJ2-2
TGTGCCAGCAGCGCTCGCGGGAGCCCCCTCACCGGGGAGCTGTTTTTT
CASSARGSPLTGELFF
>TRBD1|TRBV28|.|TRBJ1-2
TGTGCCAGCTTATCCCCACACCCGGGACAGGGCTATGGCTACACCTTC
CASLSPHPGQGYGYTF
>TRBD2|TRBV5-8|.|TRBJ2-7
TGTGCCAGCAGCCAAAAACCATCAGGGCGGACTAGAACCTACGAGCAGTACTTC
CASSQKPSGRTRTYEQYF
>.|TRBV6-4|.|TRBJ2-3
TGTGCCAGCAGTGACTCTTTGGCAGATACGCAGTATTTT
CASSDSLADTQYF
>.|TRBV6-5|.|TRBJ1-1
TGTGCCAGCACCGAAAGCGGGGGGCAGCGGGCTTTCTTT
CASTESGGQRAFF
>TRBD1|TRBV4-3|.|TRBJ2-4
TGCGCCAGCAGCCAAGATGGGACAGGGGCGAACCTAGCCAAAAACATTCAGTACTTC
CASSQDGTGANLAKNIQYF
>TRBD1|TRBV5-1|few|TRBJ1-5
TGCGCCAGCAGCCCGACAGGGGGCGGCGGTCAGCCCCAGCATTTT
CASSPTGGGGQPQHF
>.|TRBV6-5|.|TRBJ1-1
TGTGCCAGCAGTGGACAAATATGGGGGAACACTGAAGCTTTCTTT
CASSGQIWGNTEAFF
>.|TRBV4-1|.|TRBJ2-1
TGCGCCAGCAGCCAAGCCGGTATATTCCCGTCAAGCCTCTACAATGAGCAGTTCTTC
CASSQAGIFPSSLYNEQFF
>.|TRBV19|.|TRBJ1-4
TGTGCCAGTAACCCGACAGGAGGGAATGAAAAACTGTTTTTT
CASNPTGGNEKLFF
>TRBD1|TRBV9|.|TRBJ2-7
TGTGCCAGCAGCACCGCGACAGGGGGCGGCTACGAGCAGTACTTC
CASSTATGGGYEQYF
>.|TRBV27|.|TRBJ2-2
TGTGCCAGCAGTTTAGAAGGACCCGGGGAGCTGTTTTTT
CASSLEGPGELFF
>.|TRBV19|.|TRBJ2-7
TGTGCCAGTAAGGTAAAGGGACTCCTGGACGAGCAGTACTTC
CASKVKGLLDEQYF
>.|TRBV7-9|.|TRBJ2-3
TGTGCCAGCAGCAAACCGCCAGGCAGGGGCACAGATACGCAGTATTTT
CASSKPPGRGTDTQYF
>TRBD1|TRBV4-1|.|TRBJ2-3
TGCGCCAGCAGTCGCCAGGGGGCTGGAGTGACAGATACGCAGTATTTT
CASSRQGAGVTDTQYF
>TRBD1|TRBV5-1|.|TRBJ2-1
TGCGCCAGCAGCATCGGGACAGATCCAGCCTACAATGAGCAGTTCTTC
CASSIGTDPAYNEQFF
>TRBD1|TRBV28|.|TRBJ1-1
TGTGCCAGCAGCCCCCGGACAGGGGTGGCTTTCTTT
CASSPRTGVAFF
>TRBD1|TRBV7-9|.|TRBJ2-1
TGTGCCAGCAGCCTACAGGGGGTTTCCTACAATGAGCAGTTCTTC
CASSLQGVSYNEQFF
>TRBD1|TRBV7-3|.|TRBJ2-1
TGTGCCAGCAGCTTAACGTTGGGACAGGGATACAATGAGCAGTTCTTC
CASSLTLGQGYNEQFF
>.|TRBV7-2|once|TRBJ2-1
TGTGCCAGCAGCTTCGCCCCGAAGCCCGGTGAGCAGTTCTTC
CASSFAPKPGEQFF
>.|TRBV1|.|TRBJ2-7
TGCACCAGCAGTCCCGACAGGGGGCGTTTTGCGCGAACCGCGGGGCAGTACTTC
CTSSPDRGRFARTAGQYF
>TRBD2|TRBV28|.|TRBJ2-7
TGTGCCAGCAGTTTATCCCCACGACTAGCGGGAGCGAAGGAGCAGTACTTC
CASSLSPRLAGAKEQYF
>TRBD2|TRBV6-6|.|TRBJ2-3
TGTGCCAGCAGCCGCATTCGACTAGCGGATACGCAGTATTTT
CASSRIRLADTQYF
>.|TRBV28|.|TRBJ2-3
TGTGCCAGCAGTAAAGGGCAGGGGAGCACAGATACGCAGTATTTT
CASSKGQGSTDTQYF
>TRBD2|TRBV7-3|.|TRBJ2-1
TGTGCCAGCAGCCAGCTGGTAGCGGGTCGTAATGAGCAGTTCTTC
CASSQLVAGRNEQFF
>.|TRBV10-3|.|TRBJ1-1
TGTGCCACCGAGAGCAACTTGGAAGCTTTCTTT
CATESNLEAFF
>.|TRBV19|.|TRBJ2-1
TGTGCCAGTAGTGGAAGCCTTTACTACAATGAGCAGTTCTTC
CASSGSLYYNEQFF
>.|TRBV18|.|TRBJ1-3
TGTGCCAGCTCACCACCGAGGTCGACAGGTCTAAGGGGAAACACCATATATTTT
CASSPPRSTGLRGNTIYF
>.|TRBV19|.|TRBJ1-3
TGTGCCAGTGGCCCCGGAAACACCATATATTTT
CASGPGNTIYF
>TRBD1|TRBV28|.|TRBJ2-5
TGTGCCAGCAGTTCCGCCAGACAGGGGCACCAAGAGACCCAGTACTTC
CASSSARQGHQETQYF
>.|TRBV28|.|TRBJ1-2
TGTGCCAGCAGTTTGAACACGGATGGCTACACCTTC
CASSLNTDGYTF
>.|TRBV30|.|TRBJ2-1
TGTGCCTCCGAGGGGGGGACTGGTGACAATGAGCAGTTCTTC
CASEGGTGDNEQFF